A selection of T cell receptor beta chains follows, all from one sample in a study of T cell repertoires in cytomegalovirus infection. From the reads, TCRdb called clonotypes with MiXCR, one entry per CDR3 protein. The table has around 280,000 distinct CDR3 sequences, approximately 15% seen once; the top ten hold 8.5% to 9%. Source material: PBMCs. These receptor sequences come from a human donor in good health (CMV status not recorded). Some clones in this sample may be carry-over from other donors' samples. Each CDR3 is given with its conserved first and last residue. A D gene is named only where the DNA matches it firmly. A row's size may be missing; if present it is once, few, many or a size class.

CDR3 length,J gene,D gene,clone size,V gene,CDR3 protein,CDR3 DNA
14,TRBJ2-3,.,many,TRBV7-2,CASRSGTSHYTQYF,TGTGCCAGCAGGTCCGGGACCAGCCACTATACGCAGTATTTT
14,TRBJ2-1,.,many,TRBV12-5,CASGPWGGLDEQFF,TGTGCTAGTGGCCCCTGGGGGGGGCTTGATGAGCAGTTCTTC
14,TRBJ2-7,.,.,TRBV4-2,CASSTTGLAGEQYF,TGTGCCAGCAGCACTACGGGGCTTGCAGGCGAGCAGTACTTC
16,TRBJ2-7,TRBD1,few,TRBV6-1,CASSEAPGQGGYEQYF,TGTGCCAGCAGTGAAGCGCCGGGACAGGGAGGTTACGAGCAGTACTTC
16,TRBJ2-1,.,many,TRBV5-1,CASSLALGAKDNEQFF,TGCGCCAGCAGCTTGGCCCTCGGGGCGAAGGACAATGAGCAGTTCTTC
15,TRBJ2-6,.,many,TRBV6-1,CASSYGGSGANVLTF,TGTGCCAGCAGTTATGGAGGGTCTGGGGCCAACGTCCTGACTTTC
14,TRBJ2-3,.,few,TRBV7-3,CASSLRPRGDTQYF,TGTGCCAGCAGCTTACGACCGAGAGGAGATACGCAGTATTTT
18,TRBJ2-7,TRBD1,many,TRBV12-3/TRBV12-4,CASSSPLTGGRNSYEQYF,TGTGCCAGCAGCTCCCCCCTGACAGGGGGTCGAAACTCCTACGAGCAGTACTTC
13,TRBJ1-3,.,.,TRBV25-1,CASSHTARNTIYF,TGTGCCAGCAGTCACACGGCCCGGAACACCATATATTTT
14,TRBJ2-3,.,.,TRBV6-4,CASSGQAEGDTQYF,TGTGCCAGCAGTGGACAGGCTGAAGGGGATACGCAGTATTTT
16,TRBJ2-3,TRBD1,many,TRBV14,CASSPLRDSLTDTQYF,TGTGCCAGCAGCCCCCTCCGGGACAGCCTAACAGATACGCAGTATTTT
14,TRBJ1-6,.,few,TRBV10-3,CAIGMQALNSPLHF,TGTGCCATCGGGATGCAGGCGCTTAATTCACCCCTCCACTTT
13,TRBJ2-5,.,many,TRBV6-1,CASSPRVQETQYF,TGTGCCAGCAGCCCTAGAGTCCAAGAGACCCAGTACTTC
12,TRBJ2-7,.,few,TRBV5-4,CAAGEGPHEQYF,TGTGCCGCAGGGGAAGGGCCCCACGAGCAGTACTTC
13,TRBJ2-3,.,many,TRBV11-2,CASSLGVEDTQYF,TGTGCCAGCAGCTTAGGGGTCGAGGATACGCAGTATTTT
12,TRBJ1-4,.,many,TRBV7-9,CASSSSNEKLFF,TGTGCCAGCAGCTCTTCAAATGAAAAACTGTTTTTT
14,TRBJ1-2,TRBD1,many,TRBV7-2,CASSSGTAYYGYTF,TGTGCCAGCAGCTCGGGGACAGCGTACTATGGCTACACCTTC
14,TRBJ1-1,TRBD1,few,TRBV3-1,CASSQGQGSRGAFF,TGTGCCAGCAGCCAAGGACAGGGAAGCCGAGGAGCTTTCTTT
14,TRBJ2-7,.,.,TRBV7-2,CASSLGPESYEQYF,TGTGCCAGCAGCTTAGGACCCGAATCCTACGAGCAGTACTTC
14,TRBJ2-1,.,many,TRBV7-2,CASSLATSYNEQFF,TGTGCCAGCAGCTTAGCGACCTCCTACAATGAGCAGTTCTTC
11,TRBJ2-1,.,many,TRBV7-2,CASSSPGIQFF,TGTGCCAGCAGCTCTCCCGGAATACAGTTCTTC
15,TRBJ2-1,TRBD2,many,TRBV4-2,CASSQGLAGRNEQFF,TGTGCCAGCAGCCAAGGACTAGCGGGGCGTAATGAGCAGTTCTTC
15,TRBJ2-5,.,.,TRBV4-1,CASSQDSSTGETQYF,TGCGCCAGCAGCCAAGATAGTTCCACAGGAGAGACCCAGTACTTC
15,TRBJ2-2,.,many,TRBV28,CASSSTKRNTGELFF,TGTGCCAGCAGTTCGACCAAGCGGAACACCGGGGAGCTGTTTTTT
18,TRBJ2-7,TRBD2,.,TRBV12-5,CASGVLRTTSLPSYEQYF,TGTGCTAGTGGGGTACTGCGGACGACTAGCCTCCCATCCTACGAGCAGTACTTC
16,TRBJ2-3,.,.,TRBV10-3,CAISDAVTASTDTQYF,TGTGCCATCAGTGATGCGGTGACGGCTAGCACAGATACGCAGTATTTT
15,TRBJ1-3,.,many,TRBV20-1,CSARDFRGAGNTIYF,TGCAGTGCTAGAGATTTCAGGGGCGCGGGGAACACCATATATTTT
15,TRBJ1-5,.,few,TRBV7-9,CASSFGGRSNQPQHF,TGTGCCAGCAGCTTTGGGGGCAGGAGCAATCAGCCCCAGCATTTT
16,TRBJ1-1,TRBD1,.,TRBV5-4,CASSPPGQGLNTEAFF,TGTGCCAGCAGTCCTCCGGGACAGGGGCTGAACACTGAAGCTTTCTTT
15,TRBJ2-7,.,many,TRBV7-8,CASSPHDQGVGEQYF,TGTGCCAGCAGCCCTCATGACCAGGGTGTTGGGGAGCAGTACTTC
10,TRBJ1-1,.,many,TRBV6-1,CASSRTEAFF,TGTGCCAGCAGTCGCACTGAAGCTTTCTTT
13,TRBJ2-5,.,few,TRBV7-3,CASSLTWARSQYF,TGTGCCAGCAGCTTAACGTGGGCACGCTCCCAGTACTTC